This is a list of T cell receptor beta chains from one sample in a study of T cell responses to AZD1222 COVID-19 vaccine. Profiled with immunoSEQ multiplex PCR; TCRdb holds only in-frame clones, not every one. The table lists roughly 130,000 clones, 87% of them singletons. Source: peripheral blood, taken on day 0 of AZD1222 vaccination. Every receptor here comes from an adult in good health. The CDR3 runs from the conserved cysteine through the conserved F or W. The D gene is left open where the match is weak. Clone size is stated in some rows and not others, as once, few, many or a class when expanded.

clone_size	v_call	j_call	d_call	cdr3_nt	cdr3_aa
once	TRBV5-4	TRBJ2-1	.	TGTGCCAGCAGCATAGACATAAACAATGAGCAGTTCTTC	CASSIDINNEQFF
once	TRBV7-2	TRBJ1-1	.	TGTGCCAGCAGTTCTTGGGTGAACACTGAAGCTTTCTTT	CASSSWVNTEAFF
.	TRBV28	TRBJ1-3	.	TGTGCCACCAGCGTGGCCGGACTCTCTGGAAACACCATATATTTT	CATSVAGLSGNTIYF
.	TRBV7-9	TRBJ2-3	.	TGTGCCAGCAGCCGGCTGGGCACAGATACGCAGTATTTT	CASSRLGTDTQYF
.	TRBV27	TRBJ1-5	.	TGTGCCAGCAGTTTTTTGGGCACGAATCAGCCCCAGCATTTT	CASSFLGTNQPQHF
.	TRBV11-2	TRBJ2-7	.	TGTGCCAGCAGCTTAGAAGTCCGAGGGCTCGAGCAGTACTTC	CASSLEVRGLEQYF
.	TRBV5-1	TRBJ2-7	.	TGCGCCAGCAGTTCTACCTTACTAGGCTCCTACGAGCAGTACTTC	CASSSTLLGSYEQYF
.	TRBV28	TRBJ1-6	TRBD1	TGTGCCAGCAGTTTAAGGGGACAGGGAAATTCACCCCTCCACTTT	CASSLRGQGNSPLHF
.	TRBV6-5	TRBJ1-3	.	TGTGCCAGCAGTTACTCCCCCGGGAGCTCTGGAAACACCATATATTTT	CASSYSPGSSGNTIYF
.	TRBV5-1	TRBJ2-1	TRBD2	TGCGCCAGCAGCTTGGAGCGGGGGGTCGATGAGCAGTTCTTC	CASSLERGVDEQFF
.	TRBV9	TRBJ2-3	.	TGTGCCAGCAGCGCTTACCAGGGGAGAAGCACAGATACGCAGTATTTT	CASSAYQGRSTDTQYF
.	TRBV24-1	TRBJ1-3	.	TGTGCCACCAGTGAAGGATCTGGAAACACCATATATTTT	CATSEGSGNTIYF
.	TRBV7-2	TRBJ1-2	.	TGTGCCAGCAGCTTTGGAGGCTACACCTTC	CASSFGGYTF
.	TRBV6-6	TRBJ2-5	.	TGTGCCAGCGGGCCCCAGGGGGGTAAGGAGACCCAGTACTTC	CASGPQGGKETQYF
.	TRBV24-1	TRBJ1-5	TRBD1	TGTGCCACCAGTGATCGGACAGGGCCAAATCAGCCCCAGCATTTT	CATSDRTGPNQPQHF
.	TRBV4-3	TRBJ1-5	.	TGCGCCAGCAGCCAAGATTGGGGAATTAGCAATCAGCCCCAGCATTTT	CASSQDWGISNQPQHF
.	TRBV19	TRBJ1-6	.	TGTGCCAGTAGTGTAAGGGTGAGCTCCTATAATTCACCCCTCCACTTT	CASSVRVSSYNSPLHF
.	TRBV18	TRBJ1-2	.	TGTGCCAGCTCACCAGTCCGGCCTATACCGGATGGCTACACCTTC	CASSPVRPIPDGYTF
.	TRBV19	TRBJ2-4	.	TGTGCCAGTAGTATATTGGACCGGGGGTTAGGCATTCAGTACTTC	CASSILDRGLGIQYF
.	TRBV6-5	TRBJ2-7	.	TGTGCCAGCAGGGCAGATCCTTACGAGCAGTACTTC	CASRADPYEQYF